This entry describes one T cell receptor (beta chain). Its antigen remains unknown. The sorted-subset replicate PCRs were given around 200 ng DNA, which is 30,000 to 35,000 T cell genomes. Generated by immunoSEQ multiplex PCR, the TCRdb table keeps only in-frame clones and is missing some. The sample has 2.5 million or so clones, roughly 92% seen once. The sample comes from a study of shared clonotypes between healthy human individuals. The study's findings and limits: In the sorted subsets, rarefaction showed sequencing was incomplete despite large depth.

CDR3 length: 15 amino acids. Looked up from germline, CDR1 is MNHEY and CDR2 is SMNVEV (reference sequence). Trimming stripped 6 bases from V and 7 bases from J, with 19 bases between. The source material was naive CD4+ T cells sorted from blood. Subset denoted: CD45RA+ positively selected. This TCR was recovered from a man between 18 and 29 years old in good health. V is TRBV27 and J is TRBJ2-1; perhaps TRBD2 as D (5 bases). The DNA of the CDR3 is TGTGCCAGCAGACACGAATCCGCTCGGGGAAATGAGCAGTTCTTC. It yields the protein CASRHESARGNEQFF.